The present TCR beta chain was sequenced within a study of a mutant IDH1 vaccine in newly diagnosed glioma (dated by TCRdb to about 2021). For context, the study as a whole: Patients received eight vaccinations in weeks 1, 3, 5, 7, 11, 15, 19 and 23, corresponding to visits V03 through V10. Before enrollment, patients had received standard therapy of radiotherapy alone, temozolomide alone, or radiochemotherapy with temozolomide; most received the combination. Six visits were used for peripheral blood collection: V03 (baseline), V05, V07, V10, V12 and V13. Vaccination began 4-6 weeks after radiotherapy alone, or alongside temozolomide cycles in the chemotherapy-containing groups. For exploratory analyses, 25 to 30 treated patients had longitudinal TCRB deep sequencing done wherever samples were available. The 30 to 40 treated patients were approximately 60% male and roughly 38% female, with a mean age of approximately 40 years.

Study-wide findings and limitations: Immune responses induced by the vaccine were seen in roughly 95% of patients across multiple MHC alleles. Pseudoprogression appeared unrelated to alterations in the top peripheral T cell clonotypes detected by TCRB sequencing. The authors noted that analyses of patient blood samples could not be reproduced because of sample limitations. PBMC samples for TCRB deep sequencing were selected based on availability.

This clone has a handful of counts. It has no known antigen specificity. It has no much larger one-base neighbor in the sample; base qualities were not kept. V is clipped by 5 bases and J by 4 bases, and the sequence between their germline boundaries is 12 bases long. The CDR3 numbers 13 residues from cysteine through phenylalanine. This entry keeps only the CDR3 DNA: 39 bases, framed from base 1. CDR1 and CDR2 (WSHSY, SAAADI) derive from the germline V gene. The library was made by the immunoSEQ multiplex PCR assay. Rearranged TCR beta chain sequences were amplified using the hsTCRB Kit according to the manufacturer's protocol. Sequencing of TCRB libraries was carried out on an Illumina MiSeq. On the study's bioinformatics: The kit vendor's proprietary platform handled demultiplexing, trimming and gene mapping. TCRdb took this table from immuneACCESS and kept in-frame rearrangements with V and J called. Such tables lack part of the clones; where checked against another copy, unresolved V genes explain under half of the gap, and the rest is unexplained. That table supplies the V and J calls and clone size; D and trimming were determined from the DNA. The sample yields tens of thousands of clones; about 81% were counted once. Roughly 8.1% of the sample lies in the top ten.

The meaning of the sample's time point label: week 23, last vaccination. A 20-mer mutant IDH1 peptide at 300 micrograms in Montanide made up each vaccine dose, which was injected subcutaneously together with topical imiquimod. Donors had newly diagnosed WHO grade 3 or 4 IDH1-mutant astrocytomas with loss of nuclear ATRX. The samples were drawn from NOA16, a multicentre, single-arm, open-label phase I trial in Germany that tested a mutant IDH1 peptide vaccine in humans for the first time. Genomic DNA for TCRB sequencing was isolated from EDTA blood with the DNeasy Blood and Tissue Kit. The clonotype was recovered from a woman aged 40 to 50 with glioma. Some clones in this sample may be carry-over from other donors' samples. The sequences come from PBMCs, collected from a glioma patient whose treatment included an IDH1 peptide vaccine. This sequence uses TRBV10-2 and TRBJ2-7; the D gene is perhaps TRBD2, from 5 matching bases. The DNA sequence is given as TGCGCCAGCAGTCTGGACTCGAAATACGAGCAGTACTTC. The translation is CASSLDSKYEQYF.